These 22 T cell receptor beta chains were sequenced from one sample in a study of CD8 T cells in ankylosing spondylitis. From the 5' RACE reads, TCRdb called clonotypes with MiXCR, one entry per CDR3 protein. The data hold 100,000 to 150,000 distinct CDR3 sequences, with around 9% observed a single time. Sequencing used blood, either unsorted or a sorted T cell fraction (not recorded which). The receptors were sampled from a male donor with ankylosing spondylitis or in good health (not recorded which).

This clonotype has only one observation. One base away lies a much larger clone, so this may be a sequencing read error. The V and J genes are TRBV5-1 and TRBJ1-1; no clear D. Germline CDR1 reads SGHRS; CDR2 reads YFSETQ. The CDR3 length is 13 residues. DNA for the CDR3: TGCGCCACCAGCCCGGAGGGAGCCACTGAAGCTTTCTTT. This encodes CATSPEGATEAFF.

Comment on this clonotype: The junction and the germline gene differ at one end; a read error may be behind it. The rearrangement uses TRBV12-3 or TRBV12-4 and TRBJ1-5; 8 positions agree with TRBD1. This CDR3 region has 15 residues. In DNA, the CDR3 is TGTGCCAGCAGCCGCTGGCCAGGGGGCTATCAGCCCCAGCATTTC. Protein sequence: CASSRWPGGYQPQHF.

Ten or more counts support this clonotype. V usage is TRBV6-5 and J usage is TRBJ2-3, with 14 bases lining up with TRBD2. This CDR3 is built from 16 residues. J was trimmed by 5 bases and V by 8 bases; bases with no gene match: 9. CDR1 is MNHEY and CDR2 is SVGAGI in the germline V gene. The CDR3 reads CASRFAGLAGGDTQYF. The CDR3 coding sequence is TGTGCCAGCCGTTTCGCCGGACTAGCGGGAGGAGATACGCAGTATTTT.

The rearrangement joins TRBV20-1 to TRBJ1-5; D uncertain. V lost 0 bases and J lost 7, with 10 bases in between. CDR3 length equals 13 residues. Germline V gene sequence: CDR1 DFQATT, CDR2 SNEGSKA (reference sequence). CDR3 loop: CSAREPGTQPQHF. Here the CDR3 DNA reads TGCAGTGCTAGAGAGCCGGGAACCCAGCCCCAGCATTTT.

The V call is TRBV20-1, the J call TRBJ2-5, with 12 nucleotides matching TRBD1. The CDR3 is 14 amino acids. The ends lost 5 bases at V and 7 bases at J; junction bases unmatched: 8. Germline-derived CDR1 and CDR2 are DFQATT and SNEGSKA (reference sequence). The CDR3 sequence: CSAQPGQGARTQYF. The CDR3 DNA reads TGCAGTGCTCAGCCGGGACAGGGGGCTCGGACCCAGTACTTC.

V is TRBV12-3 or TRBV12-4 and J is TRBJ1-5, with D unclear. Trimming pared 3 bases from V and 4 bases from J, leaving 7 bases between. The CDR3 runs 13 residues. CDR3 DNA: TGTGCCAGCAGTTTTACCGAAAATCAGCCCCAGCATTTT. It codes for CASSFTENQPQHF.

This clonotype came up many times. The chain links TRBV5-1 to TRBJ1-6; a possible D gene is TRBD1 (5 bases). Germline lookup yields CDR1 SGHRS and CDR2 YFSETQ. V was shortened by 0 bases and J by 5 bases, with 9 bases between the two germline ends. This CDR3 has 15 residues. The CDR3 DNA follows: TGCGCCAGCAGCTTGGGGACACCGAATAATTCACCCCTCCACTTT. It is translated as CASSLGTPNNSPLHF.

This clonotype occurred many times. This chain links TRBV29-1 with TRBJ2-5; 9 bases fit TRBD2. The germline CDR1 and CDR2 sequences are SQVTM and ANQGSEA. The CDR3 extends over 13 amino acids. Trimming took 6 bases from V and 1 from J; bases not matched to a gene: 3. The CDR3 DNA reads TGCAGCGTGGCGACTAGCGGCCAAGAGACCCAGTACTTC. Amino acids: CSVATSGQETQYF. Using reference TRBV29-1 and TRBJ2-5 for the parts outside the CDR3, the full variable domain is SAVISQKPSRDICQRGTSLTIQCQVDSQVTMMFWYRQQPGQSLTLIATANQGSEATYESGFVIDKFPISRPNLTFSTLTVSNMSPEDSSIYLCSVATSGQETQYFGPGTRLLVL.

This clonotype was counted ten times or more. The CDR3: CASSTAVLRAKNIQYF. The CDR3 DNA follows: TGTGCCAGCAGTACGGCCGTCCTGCGGGCCAAAAACATTCAGTACTTC. The chain is built from TRBV6-2 or TRBV6-3 and TRBJ2-4; D call uncertain. The CDR3 covers 16 residues. Germline loops: CDR1 MNHEY, CDR2 SVGEGT. V lost 5 bases and J 1 base, leaving 15 bases between the germline ends.

The V call is TRBV6-5, the J call TRBJ2-5; D remains ambiguous. Germline V lookup: CDR1 MNHEY, CDR2 SVGAGI. CDR3 length: 11 amino acids. V was shortened by 1 base and J by 5 bases, with 2 bases between the two germline ends. The CDR3 sequence is CASSYWETQYF. In nucleotides, the CDR3 is TGTGCCAGCAGTTACTGGGAGACCCAGTACTTC.

Ten or more counts support this clonotype. The chain joins TRBV4-1 to TRBJ2-1; D is ambiguous. This CDR3 comprises 15 residues. V was trimmed by 0 bases and J by 4 bases, leaving 10 bases between them. Germline V CDR1 and CDR2: MGHRA, YSYEKL. CDR3 in DNA: TGCGCCAGCAGCCAAGATATCAGAGATTACAATGAGCAGTTCTTC. This codes for CASSQDIRDYNEQFF.

This sequence joins TRBV30 and TRBJ2-7; D gene uncertain. This CDR3 region has 11 residues. Germline CDR1 is GTSNPN and CDR2 is SVGIG (reference sequence). Between the trimmed V and J ends, which lost 5 bases and 2 bases, there was a span of 7 bases. The CDR3 sequence is CAWSDTYEQYF. The CDR3 DNA is TGTGCCTGGTCCGATACCTACGAGCAGTACTTC. The full variable domain, its missing parts supplied by reference TRBV30 and TRBJ2-7, is SQTIHQWPATLVQPVGSPLSLECTVEGTSNPNLYWYRQAAGRGLQLLFYSVGIGQISSEVPQNLSASRPQDRQFILSSKKLLLSDSGFYLCAWSDTYEQYFGPGTRLTVT.

This clonotype was seen at least ten times. This CDR3 is CSARDVTGWLSLEQYF. The DNA for the CDR3 is TGCAGTGCTAGAGACGTAACTGGGTGGCTGTCACTCGAGCAGTACTTC. The chain combines TRBV20-1 with TRBJ2-7, with D hard to call. Trimming removed 0 bases from V and 6 bases from J, with 21 bases in between. From germline, CDR1 is DFQATT and CDR2 SNEGSKA (reference sequence). The CDR3 consists of 16 residues.

This clonotype was found many times. The rearrangement uses TRBV7-9 and TRBJ1-3; possibly TRBD1 for D (5 bases). This CDR3 spans 15 amino acids. CDR1 is SEHNR, CDR2 FQNEAQ, per germline (reference sequence). The CDR3 protein is CAIPPPLGEGNTIYF. Here the CDR3 DNA reads TGTGCGATACCGCCGCCCCTGGGGGAAGGAAACACCATATATTTT. The entire variable domain, with the rest obtained from reference TRBV7-9 and TRBJ1-3, is as follows: DTGVSQNPRHKITKRGQNVTFRCDPISEHNRLYWYRQTLGQGPEFLTYFQNEAQLEKSRLLSDRFSAERPKGSFSTLEIQRTEQGDSAMYLCAIPPPLGEGNTIYFGEGSWLTVV.

This clonotype was recorded a few times. J is TRBJ2-5 and V is TRBV29-1, with TRBD1 matching 7 bases. The CDR3 is made up of 12 amino acids. With 4 bases clipped from V and 6 bases from J, the junction kept 5 bases outside the gene matches. Germline V gene data show CDR1 as SQVTM and CDR2 as ANQGSEA. The CDR3 sequence is CSVGYRGQTQYF. CDR3 bases: TGCAGCGTTGGGTACAGGGGACAGACCCAGTACTTC.

This clonotype was picked up many times. The J gene is TRBJ2-5, the V gene TRBV28; 7 bases map to TRBD1. The CDR3 loop spans 15 amino acids. Germline lookup yields CDR1 MDHEN and CDR2 SYDVKM. With V trimmed by 4 bases and J by 3 bases, 8 bases remained unmatched. CDR3 nucleotides: TGTGCCAGCAGTTACCAAGGGACAGTCAAAGAGACCCAGTACTTC. It codes for CASSYQGTVKETQYF.

The sample holds many counts of this clonotype. The gene calls are TRBV29-1 and TRBJ2-5, with 12 nucleotides matching TRBD2. The CDR3 extends over 16 amino acids. Losses at the gene ends were 4 bases for V and 5 bases for J; bases not matched to a gene: 11. In germline, CDR1 is SQVTM, CDR2 ANQGSEA. The DNA for the CDR3 is TGCAGCGTTGGTGGTCTTCTAGCGGGAGGGGCGGAGACCCAGTACTTC. Translated, it gives CSVGGLLAGGAETQYF.

This clonotype was detected ten times or more. The rearrangement joins TRBV29-1 to TRBJ1-2; no definite D call. Germline V gene data show CDR1 as SQVTM and CDR2 as ANQGSEA. Trimming stripped 1 base from V and 1 base from J, with 13 bases between. The CDR3 contains 15 residues. CDR3: CSVEGFLEHNYGYTF. The CDR3 DNA sequence: TGCAGCGTTGAAGGTTTCCTCGAACATAACTATGGCTACACCTTC.

This clonotype was detected many times. This sequence joins TRBV5-1 and TRBJ1-1; TRBD1 is a possible D gene (5 bases). The CDR3 covers 14 residues. The germline V gene has CDR1 SGHRS and CDR2 YFSETQ. V was pared by 1 base and J by 6 bases, with 13 bases between. CDR3 amino acids: CASSLNGGNAEAFF. The CDR3, as DNA: TGCGCCAGCAGCTTGAATGGGGGAAACGCTGAAGCTTTCTTT.

This clonotype was observed many times. The V gene is TRBV20-1, the J gene TRBJ2-3; D perhaps matches TRBD2 (5 bases). Germline CDR1 and CDR2: DFQATT and SNEGSKA (reference sequence). V was clipped by 5 bases and J by 1 base, with 13 bases between them. This CDR3 has 14 residues. CDR3 loop: CSAEDWRRTDTQYF. The CDR3 region has the DNA TGCAGTGCTGAGGACTGGAGACGCACAGATACGCAGTATTTT.

This clonotype was recorded at least ten times. The chain recombines TRBV28 with TRBJ2-5; TRBD2 agrees at 8 bases. Germline V gene data show CDR1 as MDHEN and CDR2 as SYDVKM. With 5 bases clipped from V and 7 bases from J, the junction kept 12 bases outside the gene matches. This CDR3 spans 15 amino acids. The CDR3 sequence is CASSALGGLVRTQYF. CDR3 sequence (DNA): TGTGCCAGCAGTGCACTGGGGGGACTAGTTCGGACCCAGTACTTC.

In this sample, this clonotype turned up many times. The V call is TRBV11-2, the J call TRBJ2-4; D is unresolved. The germline gives CDR1 SGHAT, CDR2 FQNNGV. Trimming removed 0 bases from V and 12 bases from J, with 12 bases in between. The CDR3 has 13 residues. For the CDR3, the DNA is TGTGCCAGCAGCTTAGAAGTTCGCAGCACTCAGTACTTC. This codes for CASSLEVRSTQYF.